These T cell receptor beta chains were read from a single sample in a study of blood T cell repertoires in COVID-19. The repertoire was sequenced with immunoSEQ multiplex PCR; TCRdb's copy has only in-frame clones and lacks some. The sample shows some 310,000 clones, 85% to 90% of them seen only once. What was sequenced was peripheral blood. Every receptor here comes from a woman under 40 with COVID-19, enrolled during active disease. Both conserved end residues are part of each CDR3. The order of the fields is V gene, J gene, CDR3 length, clone size, D gene, CDR3 DNA, CDR3 protein. D genes are given only for firm matches. Expanded clones are given a class, and other clones once, few, many or no size at all.

V gene: TRBV13; J gene: TRBJ2-7; CDR3 length: 14; clone size: NA; D gene: NA; CDR3 DNA: TGTGCCAGCAGCTTAAGGGGGATGTTCTACGAGCAGTACTTC; CDR3 protein: CASSLRGMFYEQYF
V gene: TRBV5-4; J gene: TRBJ1-2; CDR3 length: 16; clone size: NA; D gene: NA; CDR3 DNA: TGTGCCAGCAGCTTGGGGACAGCCTTAGAGAACTATGGCTACACCTTC; CDR3 protein: CASSLGTALENYGYTF
V gene: TRBV6-5; J gene: TRBJ1-2; CDR3 length: 14; clone size: NA; D gene: NA; CDR3 DNA: TGTGCCAGCAGACCCGGAACAGGGAACTATGGCTACACCTTC; CDR3 protein: CASRPGTGNYGYTF
V gene: TRBV18; J gene: TRBJ2-7; CDR3 length: 16; clone size: NA; D gene: NA; CDR3 DNA: TGTGCCAGCTCACAGGCCGGAGGAGCGGGCGCGACCCGGGAGTACTTC; CDR3 protein: CASSQAGGAGATREYF
V gene: TRBV5-8; J gene: TRBJ1-2; CDR3 length: 13; clone size: NA; D gene: NA; CDR3 DNA: TGTGCCAGCAGCTTGGACGGGAGGCTCGGCTACACCTTC; CDR3 protein: CASSLDGRLGYTF
V gene: TRBV6-6; J gene: TRBJ2-1; CDR3 length: 15; clone size: NA; D gene: TRBD2; CDR3 DNA: TGTGCCAGCAACCGACTAGCGGGAGGTGTCTATGAGCAGTTCTTC; CDR3 protein: CASNRLAGGVYEQFF
V gene: TRBV6-5; J gene: TRBJ1-1; CDR3 length: 14; clone size: NA; D gene: NA; CDR3 DNA: TGTGCCAGCAGGACTACAGGGAGGGACACTGAAGCTTTCTTT; CDR3 protein: CASRTTGRDTEAFF
V gene: TRBV5-4; J gene: TRBJ2-5; CDR3 length: 15; clone size: NA; D gene: TRBD1; CDR3 DNA: TGTGCCAGCAGCCCCGCGGGACAGGGTAAAGAGACCCAGTACTTC; CDR3 protein: CASSPAGQGKETQYF
V gene: TRBV15; J gene: TRBJ2-7; CDR3 length: 17; clone size: NA; D gene: TRBD2; CDR3 DNA: TGTGCCACCAGCAGAGATTATGGGACTAGCGGGAGTTCCGAGCAGTACTTC; CDR3 protein: CATSRDYGTSGSSEQYF
V gene: TRBV6-5; J gene: TRBJ1-3; CDR3 length: 13; clone size: NA; D gene: NA; CDR3 DNA: TGTGCCAGCAGCTCCCCCTCTGGAAACACCATATATTTT; CDR3 protein: CASSSPSGNTIYF
V gene: TRBV11-2; J gene: TRBJ1-2; CDR3 length: 14; clone size: NA; D gene: TRBD1; CDR3 DNA: TGTGCCAGCAGCACCCGACAGGGGAACTATGGCTACACCTTC; CDR3 protein: CASSTRQGNYGYTF
V gene: TRBV19; J gene: TRBJ1-1; CDR3 length: 16; clone size: NA; D gene: TRBD1; CDR3 DNA: TGTGCCAGTAGTCTTCTGACAGGGGGCCTGAACACTGAAGCTTTCTTT; CDR3 protein: CASSLLTGGLNTEAFF
V gene: TRBV25-1; J gene: TRBJ1-1; CDR3 length: 14; clone size: once; D gene: NA; CDR3 DNA: TGTGCCAGCAGTCCCTCGACATTGAACACTGAAGCTTTCTTT; CDR3 protein: CASSPSTLNTEAFF
V gene: TRBV28; J gene: TRBJ1-2; CDR3 length: 15; clone size: NA; D gene: NA; CDR3 DNA: TGTGCCAGCAGTCTAAACAACCGCGGGACTCAGGGCTACACCTTC; CDR3 protein: CASSLNNRGTQGYTF
V gene: TRBV19; J gene: TRBJ1-6; CDR3 length: 14; clone size: NA; D gene: NA; CDR3 DNA: TGTGCCAGTAGTATGGACACGAAGAATTCACCCCTCCACTTT; CDR3 protein: CASSMDTKNSPLHF
V gene: TRBV3-1/TRBV3-2; J gene: TRBJ2-3; CDR3 length: 17; clone size: NA; D gene: NA; CDR3 DNA: TGTGCCAGCAGCCAAGATTTTCGGAAGGGAGGCACAGATACGCAGTATTTT; CDR3 protein: CASSQDFRKGGTDTQYF
V gene: TRBV5-1; J gene: TRBJ1-1; CDR3 length: 16; clone size: NA; D gene: TRBD1; CDR3 DNA: TGCGCCAGCAGCCTAAGACCTGGACAGGGAAACACTGAAGCTTTCTTT; CDR3 protein: CASSLRPGQGNTEAFF
V gene: TRBV4-2; J gene: TRBJ1-5; CDR3 length: 16; clone size: once; D gene: TRBD1; CDR3 DNA: TGTGCCAGCAGCCACACATCGACAGGGAGCAATCAGCCCCAGCATTTT; CDR3 protein: CASSHTSTGSNQPQHF
V gene: TRBV24-1; J gene: TRBJ2-1; CDR3 length: 14; clone size: NA; D gene: NA; CDR3 DNA: TGTGCCACCAGTGACCCCGACAGAATCAATGAGCAGTTCTTC; CDR3 protein: CATSDPDRINEQFF
V gene: TRBV3-1/TRBV3-2; J gene: TRBJ2-5; CDR3 length: 13; clone size: NA; D gene: NA; CDR3 DNA: TGTGCCAGCAGTCCAAGACAGGCAGCTACCCAGTACTTC; CDR3 protein: CASSPRQAATQYF
V gene: TRBV12-5; J gene: TRBJ1-5; CDR3 length: 15; clone size: NA; D gene: NA; CDR3 DNA: TGTGCTAGTGGCTCGGGGCAGGGAGGCGATCAGCCCCAGCATTTT; CDR3 protein: CASGSGQGGDQPQHF
V gene: TRBV2; J gene: TRBJ2-3; CDR3 length: 14; clone size: NA; D gene: NA; CDR3 DNA: TGTGCCAGCAGTTTGACTAGGGGTTCGGATACGCAGTATTTT; CDR3 protein: CASSLTRGSDTQYF
V gene: TRBV10-1; J gene: TRBJ2-4; CDR3 length: 15; clone size: NA; D gene: NA; CDR3 DNA: TGCGCCAGCAGTGAGTCTGACAGGGCCAAAAACATTCAGTACTTC; CDR3 protein: CASSESDRAKNIQYF
V gene: TRBV24-1; J gene: TRBJ2-1; CDR3 length: 16; clone size: NA; D gene: TRBD2; CDR3 DNA: TGTGCCACCAGTGATCCTACTAGCGGGGGCCGCAATGAGCAGTTCTTC; CDR3 protein: CATSDPTSGGRNEQFF
V gene: TRBV19; J gene: TRBJ1-5; CDR3 length: 15; clone size: NA; D gene: TRBD1; CDR3 DNA: TGTGCCAGTAGTAATACAGGGGGCAACTATCAGCCCCAGCATTTT; CDR3 protein: CASSNTGGNYQPQHF
V gene: TRBV11-2; J gene: TRBJ2-1; CDR3 length: 15; clone size: NA; D gene: NA; CDR3 DNA: TGTGCCAGCAGCCCCGGGACGTTCCCAGGGGATGAGCAGTTCTTC; CDR3 protein: CASSPGTFPGDEQFF